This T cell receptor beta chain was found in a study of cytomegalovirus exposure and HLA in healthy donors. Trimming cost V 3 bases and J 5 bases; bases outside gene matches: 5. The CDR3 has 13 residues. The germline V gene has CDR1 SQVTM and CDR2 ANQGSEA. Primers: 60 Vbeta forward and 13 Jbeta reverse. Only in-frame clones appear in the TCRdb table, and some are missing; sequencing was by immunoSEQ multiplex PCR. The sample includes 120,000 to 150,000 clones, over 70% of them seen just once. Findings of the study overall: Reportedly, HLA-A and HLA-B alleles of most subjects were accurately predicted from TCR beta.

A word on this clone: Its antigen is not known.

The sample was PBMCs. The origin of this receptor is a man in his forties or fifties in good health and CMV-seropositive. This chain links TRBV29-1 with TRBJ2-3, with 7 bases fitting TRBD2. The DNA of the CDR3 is TGCAGCGTTGATACGGGGGGAGGAGATACGCAGTATTTT. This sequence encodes CSVDTGGGDTQYF.